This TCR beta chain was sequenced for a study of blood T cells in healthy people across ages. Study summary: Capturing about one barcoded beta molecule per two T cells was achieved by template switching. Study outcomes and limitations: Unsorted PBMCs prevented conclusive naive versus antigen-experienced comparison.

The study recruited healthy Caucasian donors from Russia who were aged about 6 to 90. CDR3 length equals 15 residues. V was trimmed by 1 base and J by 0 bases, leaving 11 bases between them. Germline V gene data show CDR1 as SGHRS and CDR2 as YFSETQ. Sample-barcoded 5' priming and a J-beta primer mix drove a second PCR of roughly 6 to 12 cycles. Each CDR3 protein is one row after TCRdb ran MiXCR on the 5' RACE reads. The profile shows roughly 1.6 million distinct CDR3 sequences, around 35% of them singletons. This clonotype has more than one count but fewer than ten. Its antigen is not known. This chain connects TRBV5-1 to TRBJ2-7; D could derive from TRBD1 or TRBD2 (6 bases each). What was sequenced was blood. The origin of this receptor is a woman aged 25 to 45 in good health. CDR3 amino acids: CASSLHGGPSYEQYF. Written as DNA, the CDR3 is TGCGCCAGCAGCTTGCATGGGGGGCCCTCCTACGAGCAGTACTTC.